Listed below are T cell receptor beta chains from one sample, sequenced in a study of T cell responses to AZD1222 COVID-19 vaccine. Profiling relied on immunoSEQ multiplex PCR, and the TCRdb table lists in-frame clones only, not all of them. The data hold over 85,000 clones, with 88% observed a single time. Sequencing used peripheral blood, obtained on day 0 of AZD1222 vaccination. These TCRs come from an adult in good health. Each CDR3 is given with its conserved first and last residue. D genes are given only for firm matches. Clone size is not always given. Where it is, it says once, few, many or a class for expanded clones.

j_call d_call clone_size v_call cdr3_nt cdr3_aa
TRBJ1-1 NA NA TRBV19 TGTGCCAGTATATATGGGGGTCGGAACACTGAAGCTTTCTTT CASIYGGRNTEAFF
TRBJ1-2 TRBD1 NA TRBV18 TGTGCCAGCTCACCACCGGGACAGGGAATCTATGGCTACACCTTC CASSPPGQGIYGYTF
TRBJ1-4 NA NA TRBV5-1 TGCGCCAGCAGCTTGACATCCGCAACTAATGAAAAACTGTTTTTT CASSLTSATNEKLFF
TRBJ1-1 TRBD1 few TRBV19 TGTGCCAGTAGTATGGGACAGGCCAATGAAGCTTTCTTT CASSMGQANEAFF
TRBJ1-2 NA NA TRBV2 TGTGCCAGCAGCATATTATATGGCTACACCTTC CASSILYGYTF
TRBJ2-7 NA NA TRBV5-1 TGCGCCAGCAGCGGCGGACAAAATTCCTACGAGCAGTACTTC CASSGGQNSYEQYF
TRBJ1-2 NA NA TRBV12-3/TRBV12-4 TGTGCCAGCAGTTCGTGGGGTGGCTACACCTTC CASSSWGGYTF
TRBJ2-1 NA NA TRBV12-5 TGTGCTAGTGGTTCTAAAACCTACAATGAGCAGTTCTTC CASGSKTYNEQFF
TRBJ1-2 NA NA TRBV5-3 TGTGCCAGAAGCTTGGCCCGGGCGGGGTATGGCTACACCTTC CARSLARAGYGYTF
TRBJ2-1 NA NA TRBV27 TGTGCCAGCAGTTTCCTGGCAGACTCCTACAATGAGCAGTTCTTC CASSFLADSYNEQFF
TRBJ2-1 TRBD1 NA TRBV5-6 TGTGCCAGCAGCCCCCGCAGGACAGGCTTCTCCTACAATGAGCAGTTCTTC CASSPRRTGFSYNEQFF
TRBJ1-2 TRBD1 NA TRBV7-9 TGTGCCAGCAGCCCTCAACAGGGGGCGAGTGGCTACACCTTC CASSPQQGASGYTF
TRBJ1-4 NA NA TRBV9 TGTGCCAGCGGTTATGCGGGATCCGAGAATGAAAAACTGTTTTTT CASGYAGSENEKLFF
TRBJ2-3 TRBD1 NA TRBV28 TGTGCCAGCAGCCTAGTACAGGGGGCGCCGACAGATACGCAGTATTTT CASSLVQGAPTDTQYF
TRBJ1-4 NA NA TRBV19 TGTGCCAGTAGTATCGGGCTGTCAACTAATGAAAAACTGTTTTTT CASSIGLSTNEKLFF
TRBJ1-2 TRBD1 NA TRBV6-5 TGTGCCAGCAGCCTCACCGCGACAGGGCCCTATGGCTACACCTTC CASSLTATGPYGYTF